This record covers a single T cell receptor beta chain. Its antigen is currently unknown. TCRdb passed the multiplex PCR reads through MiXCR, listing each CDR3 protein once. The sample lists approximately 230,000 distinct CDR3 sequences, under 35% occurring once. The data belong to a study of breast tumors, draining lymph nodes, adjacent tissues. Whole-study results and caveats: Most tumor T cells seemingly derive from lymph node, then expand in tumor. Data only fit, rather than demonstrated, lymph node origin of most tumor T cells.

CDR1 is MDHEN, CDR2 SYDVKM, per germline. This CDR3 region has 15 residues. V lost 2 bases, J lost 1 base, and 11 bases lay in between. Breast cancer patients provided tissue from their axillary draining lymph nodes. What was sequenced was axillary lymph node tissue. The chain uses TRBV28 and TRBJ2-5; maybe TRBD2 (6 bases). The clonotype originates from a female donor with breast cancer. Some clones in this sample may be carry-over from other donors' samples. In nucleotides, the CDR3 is TGTGCCAGCAGTTTACTTCGGGGACTCCAAGAGACCCAGTACTTC. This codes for CASSLLRGLQETQYF.